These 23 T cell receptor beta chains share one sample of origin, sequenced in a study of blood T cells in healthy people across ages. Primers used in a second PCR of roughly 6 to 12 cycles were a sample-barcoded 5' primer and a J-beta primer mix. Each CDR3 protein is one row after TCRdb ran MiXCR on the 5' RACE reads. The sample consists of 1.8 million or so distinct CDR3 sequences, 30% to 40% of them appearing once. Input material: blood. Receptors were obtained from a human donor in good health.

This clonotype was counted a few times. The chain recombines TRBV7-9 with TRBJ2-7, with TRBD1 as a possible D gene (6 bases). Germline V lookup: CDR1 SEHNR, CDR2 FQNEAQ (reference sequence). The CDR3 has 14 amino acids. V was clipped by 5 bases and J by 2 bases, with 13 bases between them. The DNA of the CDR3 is TGTGCCAGCAGCCTGGGGGCGCGGGCCTACGAGCAGTACTTC. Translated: CASSLGARAYEQYF.

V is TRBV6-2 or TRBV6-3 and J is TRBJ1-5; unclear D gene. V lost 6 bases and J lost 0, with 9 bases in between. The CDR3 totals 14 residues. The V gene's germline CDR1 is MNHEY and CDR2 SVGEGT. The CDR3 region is CASRTVNSNQPQHF. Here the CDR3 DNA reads TGTGCCAGCAGGACCGTGAATAGCAATCAGCCCCAGCATTTT.

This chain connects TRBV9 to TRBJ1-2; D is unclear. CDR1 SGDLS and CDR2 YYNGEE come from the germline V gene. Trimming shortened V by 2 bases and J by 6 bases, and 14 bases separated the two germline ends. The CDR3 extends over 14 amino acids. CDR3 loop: CASSVSEVFDGYTF. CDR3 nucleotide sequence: TGTGCCAGCAGCGTCAGCGAGGTATTTGATGGCTACACCTTC.

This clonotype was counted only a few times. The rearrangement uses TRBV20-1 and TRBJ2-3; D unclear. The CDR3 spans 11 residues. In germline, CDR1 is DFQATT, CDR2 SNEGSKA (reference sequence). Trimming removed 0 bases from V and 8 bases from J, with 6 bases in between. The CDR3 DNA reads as TGCAGTGCTAGAGATGAGGCTACGCAGTATTTT. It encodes CSARDEATQYF.

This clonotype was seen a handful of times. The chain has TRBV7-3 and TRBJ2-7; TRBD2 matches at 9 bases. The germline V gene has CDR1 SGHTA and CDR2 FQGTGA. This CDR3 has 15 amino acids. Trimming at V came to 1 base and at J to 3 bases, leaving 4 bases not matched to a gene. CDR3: CASSLNSGGFYEQYF. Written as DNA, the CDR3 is TGTGCCAGCAGCTTAAATAGCGGGGGCTTCTACGAGCAGTACTTC.

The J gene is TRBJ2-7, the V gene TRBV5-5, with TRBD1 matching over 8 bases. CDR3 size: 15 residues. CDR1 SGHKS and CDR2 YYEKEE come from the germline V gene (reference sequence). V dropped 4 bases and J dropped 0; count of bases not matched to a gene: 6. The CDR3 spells CASSQWTGYSYEQYF. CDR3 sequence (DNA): TGTGCCAGCAGCCAATGGACAGGGTACTCCTACGAGCAGTACTTC.

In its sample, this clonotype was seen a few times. This CDR3 is CASSVSRGQGDTQYF. CDR3 nucleotides: TGTGCCAGCAGTGTTTCGAGGGGGCAGGGGGATACGCAGTATTTT. This chain links TRBV2 with TRBJ2-3; 7 bases are a match to TRBD1. Germline assignment: CDR1 SNHLY and CDR2 FYNNEI. J gave up 6 bases and V 4 bases, and 10 bases lay outside the gene matches. The CDR3 contains 15 residues.

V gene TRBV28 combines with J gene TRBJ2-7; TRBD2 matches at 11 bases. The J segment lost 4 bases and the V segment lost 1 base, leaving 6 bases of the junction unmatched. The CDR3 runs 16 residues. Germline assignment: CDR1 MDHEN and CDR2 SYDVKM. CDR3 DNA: TGTGCCAGCAGTTTATACGGACTAGCGGGCTTGTACGAGCAGTACTTC. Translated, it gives CASSLYGLAGLYEQYF.

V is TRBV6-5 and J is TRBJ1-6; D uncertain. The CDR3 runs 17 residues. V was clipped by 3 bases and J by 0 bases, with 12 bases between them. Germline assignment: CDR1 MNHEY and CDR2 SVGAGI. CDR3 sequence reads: CASSYETFSSYNSPLHF. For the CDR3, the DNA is TGTGCCAGCAGTTATGAGACTTTCAGCTCCTATAATTCACCCCTCCACTTT.

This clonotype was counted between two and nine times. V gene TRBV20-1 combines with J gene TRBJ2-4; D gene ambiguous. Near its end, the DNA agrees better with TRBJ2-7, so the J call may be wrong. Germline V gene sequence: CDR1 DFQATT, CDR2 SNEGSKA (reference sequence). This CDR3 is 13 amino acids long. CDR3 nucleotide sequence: TGCAGTGCTAGAGACAAACTAAAATACGAGCAGTACTTC. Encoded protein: CSARDKLKYEQYF.

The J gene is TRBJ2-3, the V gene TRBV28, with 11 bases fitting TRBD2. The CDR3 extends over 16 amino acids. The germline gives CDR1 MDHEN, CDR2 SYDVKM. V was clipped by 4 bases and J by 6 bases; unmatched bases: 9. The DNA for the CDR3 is TGTGCCAGCAGTTCCTTGACTAGCGGGGTTGGGGATACGCAGTATTTT. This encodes CASSSLTSGVGDTQYF.

CDR3 coding DNA: TGTGCCAGCAGCTTAGTAGGAGGGAGGAGCAATCAGCCCCAGCATTTT. Translating gives CASSLVGGRSNQPQHF. This rearrangement joins TRBV7-2 to TRBJ1-5; D unresolved. The CDR3 runs to 16 residues. Germline CDR1 is SGHTA and CDR2 is FQGNSA. The germline V and J ends were trimmed by 1 base and 1 base, with 11 bases remaining between them.

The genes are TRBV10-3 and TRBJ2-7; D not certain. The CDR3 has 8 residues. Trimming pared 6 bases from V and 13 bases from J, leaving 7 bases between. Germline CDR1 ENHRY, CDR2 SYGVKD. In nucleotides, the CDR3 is TGTGCCATCAGGCCCCCATACTTC. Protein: CAIRPPYF.

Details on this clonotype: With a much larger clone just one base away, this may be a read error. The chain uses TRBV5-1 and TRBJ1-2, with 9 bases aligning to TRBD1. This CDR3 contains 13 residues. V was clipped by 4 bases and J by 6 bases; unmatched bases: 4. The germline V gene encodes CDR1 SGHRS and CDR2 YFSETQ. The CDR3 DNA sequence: TGCGCCAGCAGCCAAAGACAGGGGGATGGCTACACCTTC. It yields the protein CASSQRQGDGYTF.

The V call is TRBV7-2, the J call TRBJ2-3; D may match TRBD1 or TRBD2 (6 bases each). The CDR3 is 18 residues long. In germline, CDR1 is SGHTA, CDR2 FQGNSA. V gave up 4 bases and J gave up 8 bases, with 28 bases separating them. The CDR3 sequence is CASSSPKGGEPKSGTQYF. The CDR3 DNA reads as TGTGCCAGCAGCTCACCCAAGGGGGGTGAGCCCAAATCGGGTACGCAGTATTTT.

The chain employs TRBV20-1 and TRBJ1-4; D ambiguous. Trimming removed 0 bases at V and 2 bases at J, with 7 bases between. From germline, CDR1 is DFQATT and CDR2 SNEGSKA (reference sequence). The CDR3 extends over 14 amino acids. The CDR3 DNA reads TGCAGTGCTAGAGACAGCCATACTAATGAAAAACTGTTTTTT. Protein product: CSARDSHTNEKLFF.

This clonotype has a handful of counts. CDR3 sequence reads: CASSRTTGNGETQYF. As DNA, the CDR3 is TGCGCCAGCAGCCGAACGACAGGGAACGGCGAGACCCAGTACTTC. The genes are TRBV5-1 and TRBJ2-5; the match to TRBD1 covers 7 bases. With V trimmed by 4 bases and J by 5 bases, 11 bases remained unmatched. Germline V lookup: CDR1 SGHRS, CDR2 YFSETQ. The CDR3 has 15 amino acids.

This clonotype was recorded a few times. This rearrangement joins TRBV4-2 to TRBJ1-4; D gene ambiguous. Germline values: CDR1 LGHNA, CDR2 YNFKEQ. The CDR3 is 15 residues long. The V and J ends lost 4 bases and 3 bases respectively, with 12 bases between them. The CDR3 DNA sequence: TGTGCCAGCAGCCTTAGACGGGGTGCTAATGAAAAACTGTTTTTT. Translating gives CASSLRRGANEKLFF.

CDR3 sequence: CASSSRGDREGQETQYF. In DNA form, the CDR3 reads TGTGCCAGCAGCTCTAGGGGGGACAGGGAGGGACAAGAGACCCAGTACTTC. The V gene is TRBV13, the J gene TRBJ2-5, with TRBD1 identical over 9 bases. The CDR3 runs to 17 residues. Germline values: CDR1 PRHDT, CDR2 FYEKMQ (reference sequence). The V segment lost 4 bases and the J segment 2 bases; nucleotides outside the gene matches: 11.

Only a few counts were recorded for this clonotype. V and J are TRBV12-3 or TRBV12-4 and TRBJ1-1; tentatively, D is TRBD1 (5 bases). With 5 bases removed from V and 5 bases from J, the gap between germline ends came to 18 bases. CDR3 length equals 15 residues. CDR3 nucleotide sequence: TGTGCCAGCAGTCCGGGCCAGGGTGCGGGAACTGAAGCTTTCTTT. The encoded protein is CASSPGQGAGTEAFF.

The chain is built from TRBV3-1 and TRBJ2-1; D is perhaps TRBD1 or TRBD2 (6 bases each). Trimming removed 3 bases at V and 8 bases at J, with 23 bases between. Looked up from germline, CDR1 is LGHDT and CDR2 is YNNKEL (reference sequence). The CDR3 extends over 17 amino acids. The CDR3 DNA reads TGTGCCAGCAGCCATATGGGGGCGGGGTATGGGGATGATGAGCAGTTCTTC. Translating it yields CASSHMGAGYGDDEQFF.

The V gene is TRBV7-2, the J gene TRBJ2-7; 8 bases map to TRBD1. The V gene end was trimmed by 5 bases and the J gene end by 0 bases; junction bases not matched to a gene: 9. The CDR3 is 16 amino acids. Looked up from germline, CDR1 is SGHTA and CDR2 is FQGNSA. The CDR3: CASSRTGTGNSYEQYF. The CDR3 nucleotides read TGTGCCAGCAGCAGAACCGGGACAGGTAACTCCTACGAGCAGTACTTC.

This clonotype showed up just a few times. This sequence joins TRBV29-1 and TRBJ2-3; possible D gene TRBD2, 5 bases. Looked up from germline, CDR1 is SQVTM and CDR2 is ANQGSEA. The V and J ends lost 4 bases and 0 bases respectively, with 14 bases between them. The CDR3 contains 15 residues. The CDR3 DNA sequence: TGCAGCGTTGGCTGGACTTGCGGGAGCACAGATACGCAGTATTTT. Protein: CSVGWTCGSTDTQYF.